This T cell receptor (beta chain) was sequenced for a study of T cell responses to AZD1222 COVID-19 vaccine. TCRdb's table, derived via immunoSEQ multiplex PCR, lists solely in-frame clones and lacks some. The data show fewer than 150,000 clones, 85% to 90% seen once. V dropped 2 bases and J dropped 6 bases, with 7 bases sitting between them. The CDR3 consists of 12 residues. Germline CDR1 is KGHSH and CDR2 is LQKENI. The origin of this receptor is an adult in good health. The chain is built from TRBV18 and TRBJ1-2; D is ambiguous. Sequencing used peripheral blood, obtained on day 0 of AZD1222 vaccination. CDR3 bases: TGTGCCAGCTCACCAACAGTGGATGGCTACACCTTC. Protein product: CASSPTVDGYTF.